These 21 T cell receptor beta chains were all obtained from the same sample, sequenced in a study of read filtering for tumor transcriptome and immune sequencing. Molecular barcoded adaptors covering alpha/delta and beta/gamma chains were used on about 0.4 ug RNA. TCRdb ran MiXCR on the reads and lists one entry per CDR3 protein. The table has 120,000 or so distinct CDR3 sequences, 13% seen once. The sample taken for sequencing was a population of CD138-negative cells sorted from bone marrow. The receptors derive from a donor older than 35 with multiple myeloma.

This clonotype came up many times. The rearrangement uses TRBV6-5 and TRBJ1-1; D is unclear. Trimming removed 5 bases from V and 0 bases from J, with 22 bases in between. The CDR3 loop spans 18 amino acids. CDR1 and CDR2 (germline): MNHEY, SVGAGI. The DNA for the CDR3 is TGTGCCAGCAGTCCGCCGGTGGGGAGCATTCCCATGAACACTGAAGCTTTCTTT. It codes for CASSPPVGSIPMNTEAFF.

In this sample, this clonotype turned up a few times. The CDR3 reads CASKAPGLGNTIYF. CDR3 DNA sequence: TGTGCCAGCAAGGCCCCGGGTCTCGGAAACACCATATATTTT. This sequence joins TRBV10-3 and TRBJ1-3; D remains ambiguous. The CDR3 contains 14 residues. Germline CDR1 is ENHRY and CDR2 is SYGVKD. V lost 10 bases and J lost 4, with 17 bases in between.

This clonotype was detected many times. The chain recombines TRBV11-2 with TRBJ1-4; D perhaps matches TRBD1 (6 bases). The germline CDR1 and CDR2 sequences are SGHAT and FQNNGV. Trimming shortened V by 1 base and J by 5 bases, and 11 bases separated the two germline ends. The CDR3 runs to 15 residues. The CDR3 coding sequence is TGTGCCAGCAGCTTAGTTGGGGGGCTGAATGAAAAACTGTTTTTT. Its protein product is CASSLVGGLNEKLFF.

This clonotype occurred a few times. With a much larger clone just one base away, this may be a read error. The V and J genes are TRBV7-9 and TRBJ2-3; 8 nucleotides match TRBD1. In germline, CDR1 is SEHNR, CDR2 FQNEAQ (reference sequence). The CDR3 covers 15 residues. Unmatched junction bases numbered 8, after V lost 3 bases and J lost 6 bases. The CDR3 is CASSLLAGGLDTQYF. The CDR3 region has the DNA TGTGCCAGCAGCTTGTTGGCAGGGGGCTTGGATACGCAGTATTTT.

As concerns this clonotype: This may be a read error: a much more frequent sequence differs by one nucleotide. The V and J genes are TRBV18 and TRBJ2-2, with 7 nucleotides matching TRBD1. Trimming took 8 bases from V and 2 from J; bases not matched to a gene: 8. This CDR3 has 15 amino acids. Germline V gene lookup returns CDR1 KGHSH and CDR2 LQKENI. This chain's CDR3 is CASVAGQVNTGELFF. As DNA, the CDR3 is TGTGCCAGCGTGGCCGGACAGGTTAACACCGGGGAGCTGTTTTTT. Complete variable domain (other parts from reference TRBV18 and TRBJ2-2): NAGVMQNPRHLVRRRGQEARLRCSPMKGHSHVYWYRQLPEEGLKFMVYLQKENIIDESGMPKERFSAEFPKEGPSILRIQQVVRGDSAAYFCASVAGQVNTGELFFGEGSRLTVL.

This clonotype has a count of ten or more. This chain links TRBV29-1 with TRBJ2-2; TRBD1 matches 11 bases. V gave up 7 bases and J gave up 4 bases; unmatched junction bases: 5. Germline CDR1 SQVTM, CDR2 ANQGSEA. The CDR3 extends over 14 amino acids. The CDR3 sequence is CSAGQGAATGELFF. As DNA, the CDR3 is TGCAGCGCTGGACAGGGGGCGGCCACCGGGGAGCTGTTTTTT.

This chain uses TRBV20-1 with TRBJ2-7; D perhaps matches TRBD2 (7 bases). The CDR3 sequence is 16 residues long. Germline V gives CDR1 DFQATT, CDR2 SNEGSKA (reference sequence). V dropped 5 bases and J dropped 2 bases, with 22 bases sitting between them. The DNA of the CDR3 is TGCAGTGCTCCCGACCGCGGGCGGGGGCCGGCCTACGAGCAGTACTTC. Protein: CSAPDRGRGPAYEQYF.

This clonotype was counted a single time. This sequence may be a read error, since a much larger clone differs from it by one base. The missing conserved phenylalanine or tryptophan at the end of this CDR3 makes a read error likely. The chain combines TRBV19 with TRBJ1-2; 10 nucleotides line up with TRBD1. This CDR3 has 15 amino acids. V was clipped by 6 bases and J by 4 bases; unmatched bases: 8. CDR1 is LNHDA, CDR2 SQIVND, per germline (reference sequence). CDR3 nucleotides: TGTGCCAGTAGCGACGGACAGGGGGTTGGCTATGGCTACACCGTC. As protein: CASSDGQGVGYGYTV.

This clonotype was seen ten or more times. The CDR3 region has the DNA TGTGCCAGCAGCTCCCCAGATGTCTATGAGCAGTTCTTC. Translation gives CASSSPDVYEQFF. The chain uses TRBV11-3 and TRBJ2-1; D is ambiguous. Trimming took 4 bases from V and 8 from J, leaving 12 bases between them. The germline CDR1 and CDR2 sequences are SGHNT and YENEEA. The length of the CDR3 is 13 residues. Using reference TRBV11-3 and TRBJ2-1 for the parts outside the CDR3, the full variable domain is EAGVVQSPRYKIIEKKQPVAFWCNPISGHNTLYWYLQNLGQGPELLIRYENEEAVDDSQLPKDRFSAERLKGVDSTLKIQPAELGDSAVYLCASSSPDVYEQFFGPGTRLTVL.

The table lists this clonotype with a few counts. The V call is TRBV29-1, the J call TRBJ2-1; 9 positions agree with TRBD2. Germline CDR1 is SQVTM and CDR2 is ANQGSEA. The trim removed 5 bases at V and 0 bases at J, leaving 5 bases unmatched. The CDR3 consists of 15 residues. This chain's CDR3 is CSVSKTSGSYNEQFF. Here the CDR3 DNA reads TGCAGCGTTTCAAAGACTAGCGGCTCCTACAATGAGCAGTTCTTC.

This clonotype was recorded at least ten times. V is TRBV29-1 and J is TRBJ2-2, with TRBD1 matching over 7 bases. Germline V gives CDR1 SQVTM, CDR2 ANQGSEA. The CDR3 totals 12 residues. After removal of 7 bases from V and 7 bases from J, the junction contained 6 bases not matched to a gene. CDR3 residues: CSAYRGSGELFF. The CDR3 coding sequence is TGCAGCGCCTACAGGGGTAGCGGGGAGCTGTTTTTT.

This clonotype was seen at least ten times. The CDR3 reads CSASDSYEQYF. The CDR3 region has the DNA TGCAGCGCCTCGGACTCCTACGAGCAGTACTTC. The rearrangement joins TRBV29-1 to TRBJ2-7; D unclear. From germline, CDR1 is SQVTM and CDR2 ANQGSEA. CDR3 length: 11 residues. Trimming left V 7 bases short and J 0 bases short, with 7 bases between.

This clonotype was seen ten or more times. The chain has TRBV7-3 and TRBJ1-5, with a weak D call TRBD1 (5 bases). CDR3 length: 18 amino acids. The germline gives CDR1 SGHTA, CDR2 FQGTGA. V was trimmed by 1 base and J by 6 bases, leaving 22 bases between them. The CDR3 nucleotides read TGTGCCAGCAGCTTAATGGGGCGGACACCAACCTTCACTCAGCCCCAGCATTTT. Protein sequence: CASSLMGRTPTFTQPQHF.

This clonotype was found a few times. J is TRBJ2-1 and V is TRBV20-1; the match to TRBD2 covers 13 bases. J lost 6 bases, V lost 1 base, and 3 bases had no gene match. CDR1 is DFQATT, CDR2 SNEGSKA, per germline (reference sequence). The CDR3 length is 15 residues. DNA of the CDR3: TGCAGTGCTAGAGGGACTAGCGGGAGAGGCAATGAGCAGTTCTTC. This codes for CSARGTSGRGNEQFF.

This clonotype was counted many times. J is TRBJ2-1 and V is TRBV2; D unresolved. The CDR3 loop spans 15 amino acids. Trimming left V 3 bases short and J 3 bases short, with 12 bases between. Germline V gene lookup returns CDR1 SNHLY and CDR2 FYNNEI. In DNA form, the CDR3 reads TGTGCCAGCAGTGATAAGAAATTATACTACAATGAGCAGTTCTTC. It is translated as CASSDKKLYYNEQFF. The full variable domain, in which reference TRBV2 and TRBJ2-1 provide the parts outside the CDR3, is EPEVTQTPSHQVTQMGQEVILRCVPISNHLYFYWYRQILGQKVEFLVSFYNNEISEKSEIFDDQFSVERPDGSNFTLKIRSTKLEDSAMYFCASSDKKLYYNEQFFGPGTRLTVL.

This clonotype was observed at least ten times. The genes are TRBV7-8 and TRBJ2-1; 8 bases line up with TRBD1. The CDR3 has 22 residues. The V gene's germline CDR1 is SGHVS and CDR2 FQNEAQ. V lost 1 base to trimming and J lost 0 bases; unmatched junction nucleotides: 20. CDR3 region: CASSLDPPDAGGHPFSYNEQFF. CDR3 nucleotide sequence: TGTGCCAGCAGCTTAGACCCCCCCGATGCAGGGGGCCACCCCTTCTCCTACAATGAGCAGTTCTTC. Filled out from reference TRBV7-8 and TRBJ2-1, the complete variable domain reads GAGVSQSPRYKVAKRGQDVALRCDPISGHVSLFWYQQALGQGPEFLTYFQNEAQLDKSGLPSDRFFAERPEGSVSTLKIQRTQQEDSAVYLCASSLDPPDAGGHPFSYNEQFFGPGTRLTVL.

There are many counts of this clonotype. The chain has TRBV4-1 and TRBJ2-1; either TRBD1 or TRBD2 may fit D (6 bases each). Trimming took off 2 bases at V and 9 bases at J, with 20 bases between the two ends. Per the germline V gene, CDR1 is MGHRA and CDR2 is YSYEKL. CDR3 length equals 16 residues. The CDR3 bases are TGCGCCAGCAGCCAAAACGTCGGGGGCGAGAAGGGTGAGCAGTTCTTC. Encoded protein: CASSQNVGGEKGEQFF.

This clonotype was found many times. The chain uses TRBV7-9 and TRBJ2-1, with 7 bases lining up with TRBD2. The CDR3 runs to 15 residues. Unmatched junction bases numbered 13, after V lost 5 bases and J lost 9 bases. The V gene's germline CDR1 is SEHNR and CDR2 FQNEAQ (reference sequence). CDR3: CASSHDFAGAPEQFF. Here the CDR3 DNA reads TGTGCCAGCAGCCACGATTTCGCGGGAGCCCCTGAGCAGTTCTTC.

This clonotype has at least ten counts. The chain links TRBV29-1 to TRBJ1-1; maybe TRBD1 (6 bases). The V and J ends lost 6 bases and 4 bases respectively, with 9 bases between them. The germline gives CDR1 SQVTM, CDR2 ANQGSEA. The CDR3 runs 11 residues. The CDR3 spells CSVRGFTEAFF. CDR3 nucleotide sequence: TGCAGCGTCAGGGGTTTCACTGAAGCTTTCTTT.

This clonotype was seen many times. The chain is built from TRBV5-1 and TRBJ2-1, with 7 bases fitting TRBD2. Germline V lookup: CDR1 SGHRS, CDR2 YFSETQ. The ends lost 3 bases at V and 0 bases at J; junction bases unmatched: 3. CDR3 length equals 15 residues. DNA for the CDR3: TGCGCCAGCAGCTCCCGGACTAGCTCCTACAATGAGCAGTTCTTC. It encodes CASSSRTSSYNEQFF.

This clonotype appeared many times. J is TRBJ2-2 and V is TRBV12-3 or TRBV12-4; unclear D gene. Trimming cost V 3 bases and J 5 bases, with 7 bases left between them. The CDR3 runs 13 residues. CDR3 sequence: CASSLGRTGELFF. The CDR3 bases are TGTGCCAGCAGTTTGGGAAGAACCGGGGAGCTGTTTTTT.